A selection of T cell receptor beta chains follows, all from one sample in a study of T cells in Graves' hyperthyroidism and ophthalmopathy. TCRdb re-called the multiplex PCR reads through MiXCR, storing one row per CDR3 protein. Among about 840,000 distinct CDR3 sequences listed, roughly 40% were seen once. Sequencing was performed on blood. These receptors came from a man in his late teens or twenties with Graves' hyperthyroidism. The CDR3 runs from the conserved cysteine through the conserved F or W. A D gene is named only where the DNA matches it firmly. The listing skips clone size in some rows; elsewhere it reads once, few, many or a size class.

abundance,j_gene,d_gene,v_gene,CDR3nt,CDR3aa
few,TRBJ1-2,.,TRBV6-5,TGTGCCAGCAGCCCCATTGGGACGGTATACTATGGCTACACCTTC,CASSPIGTVYYGYTF
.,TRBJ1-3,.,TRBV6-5,TGTGCCAGCAGCTCCCCTGAGGGAAACACCATATATTTT,CASSSPEGNTIYF
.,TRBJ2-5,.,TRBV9,TGTGCCAGCAGCGATTTCATCAACGGGGAGACCCAGTACTTC,CASSDFINGETQYF
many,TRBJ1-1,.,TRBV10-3,TGTGCCACACGACAGACCACTGAAGCTTTCTTT,CATRQTTEAFF
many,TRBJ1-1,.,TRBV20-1,TGCAGTGCTTATCAGGGAGACACTGAAGCTTTCTTT,CSAYQGDTEAFF
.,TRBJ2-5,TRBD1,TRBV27,TGTGCCAGCCACAAGGGACAGGGCGAGACCCAGTACTTC,CASHKGQGETQYF
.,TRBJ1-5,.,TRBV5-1,TGCGCCAGCAGCCAAGGAGGGTTCGGCAATCAGCCCCAGCATTTT,CASSQGGFGNQPQHF
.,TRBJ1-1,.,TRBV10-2,TGCGCCAGTCTAAGGGGGTCGAACACTGAAGCTTTCTTT,CASLRGSNTEAFF
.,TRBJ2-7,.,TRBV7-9,TGTGCCAGCAGCTTAGCGCTAAGGGGGACCGTATCCTACGAGCAGTACTTC,CASSLALRGTVSYEQYF
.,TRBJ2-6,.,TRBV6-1,TGTGCCAGCAGATTTACAGGTTCTGGGGCCAACGTCCTGACTTTC,CASRFTGSGANVLTF
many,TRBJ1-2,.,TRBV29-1,TGCAGCGTTGAAAAAGGGACGGCCGAATATGGCTACACCTTC,CSVEKGTAEYGYTF
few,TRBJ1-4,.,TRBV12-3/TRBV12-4,TGTGCCAGCAGTTTAGTAGGGGGAAAAGGGGAAAGGGAAAAACTGTTTTTT,CASSLVGGKGEREKLFF
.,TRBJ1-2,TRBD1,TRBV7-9,TGCGCCAGCAGCCAAGATACAGGGGGGCGGTATGGCTACACCTTC,CASSQDTGGRYGYTF
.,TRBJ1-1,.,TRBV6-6,TGTGCCAGCACCTTACCTGCCGAGAACACTGAAGCTTTCTTT,CASTLPAENTEAFF
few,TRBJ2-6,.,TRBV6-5,TGTGCCAGCACAGGATCCTCTGGGGCCAACGTCCTGACTTTC,CASTGSSGANVLTF
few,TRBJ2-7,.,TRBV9,TGTGCCAGCAGCAGGGACTCACTTAACTACGAGCAGTACTTC,CASSRDSLNYEQYF
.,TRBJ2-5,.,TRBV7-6,TGTGCCAGCAGTTTCATAGTCCAGATCCAAGAGACCCAGTACTTC,CASSFIVQIQETQYF